Given below is one T cell receptor (beta chain) in context. The table came from immunoSEQ multiplex PCR; TCRdb's copy has only in-frame clones and leaves some out. Seen here are 110,000 or so clones, 70% to 90% observed once, and the top ten hold about 4.8%. This sample was taken from a study of blood T cell repertoires in COVID-19. V was pared by 9 bases and J by 1 base, with 21 bases between. This CDR3 is 16 amino acids long. Germline V lookup: CDR1 LNHDA, CDR2 SQIVND (reference sequence). The TCR comes from a woman in her forties or fifties with acute or convalescent COVID-19. The V call is TRBV19, the J call TRBJ1-2, with TRBD1 as a possible D gene (6 bases). The material sequenced was peripheral blood. The CDR3 DNA sequence: TGTGCCAGCTTAACGAGGGCAGGGGAAGGTAACTATGGCTACACCTTC. Its translation is CASLTRAGEGNYGYTF. Full variable domain (outside the CDR3, taken from reference TRBV19 and TRBJ1-2): DGGITQSPKYLFRKEGQNVTLSCEQNLNHDAMYWYRQDPGQGLRLIYYSQIVNDFQKGDIAEGYSVSREKKESFPLTVTSAQKNPTAFYLCASLTRAGEGNYGYTFGSGTRLTVV.